This is a list of T cell receptor beta chains from one sample in a study of blood T cell repertoires in COVID-19. Sequenced by immunoSEQ multiplex PCR; TCRdb stores in-frame clones only, minus some. The data hold 150,000 or so clones, with 80% to 90% observed a single time. Input material: peripheral blood. The receptor set was obtained from a middle-aged woman with acute or convalescent COVID-19. CDR3s include the opening cysteine and the closing phenylalanine or tryptophan. D genes are given only for firm matches. Clone size is stated in some rows and not others, as once, few, many or a class when expanded.

CDR3aa | CDR3nt | j_gene | d_gene | abundance | v_gene
CASSLGDSHQYF | TGTGCCAGCAGCTTGGGGGACTCCCACCAGTACTTC | TRBJ2-5 | NA | NA | TRBV5-6
CSVRTSGRDNEQFF | TGCAGCGTCCGGACTAGCGGGAGGGACAATGAGCAGTTCTTC | TRBJ2-1 | TRBD2 | NA | TRBV29-1
CASKPRDRGREWPQHF | TGTGCCAGTAAGCCACGGGACAGGGGTCGGGAGTGGCCCCAGCATTTT | TRBJ1-5 | TRBD1 | NA | TRBV19
CASSLQGQTEQYF | TGTGCCAGCAGCCTCCAGGGACAAACCGAGCAGTACTTC | TRBJ2-7 | NA | NA | TRBV2
CASSTSRDRWDTDTQYF | TGTGCCAGTAGTACGTCCCGGGACAGGTGGGACACAGATACGCAGTATTTT | TRBJ2-3 | TRBD1 | NA | TRBV19
CASSLGPGLALANTGELFF | TGTGCCAGCAGCTTGGGTCCGGGACTAGCCCTCGCGAACACCGGGGAGCTGTTTTTT | TRBJ2-2 | TRBD2 | once | TRBV5-4
CASSSQGAGGELFF | TGTGCCAGCAGCTCTCAGGGGGCCGGCGGGGAGCTGTTTTTT | TRBJ2-2 | TRBD1 | NA | TRBV7-3
CASSPTAANSPLHF | TGTGCCAGTAGCCCTACGGCGGCGAATTCACCCCTCCACTTT | TRBJ1-6 | NA | NA | TRBV19
CASSFRGTPDTQYF | TGTGCCAGCAGCTTCCGGGGTACTCCAGATACGCAGTATTTT | TRBJ2-3 | NA | NA | TRBV11-2
CASSPRTGGDAQYF | TGTGCCAGCAGCCCTCGGACAGGGGGGGATGCGCAGTATTTT | TRBJ2-3 | TRBD1 | NA | TRBV9
CASSQYAVGYNEQFF | TGTGCCAGCAGCCAGTATGCGGTGGGTTACAATGAGCAGTTCTTC | TRBJ2-1 | NA | NA | TRBV14
CASSDRERDTQYF | TGTGCCAGTAGTGACAGGGAAAGGGATACGCAGTATTTT | TRBJ2-3 | TRBD1 | NA | TRBV19
CASSKVVWRGSDEQYF | TGTGCCAGCAGCAAAGTAGTATGGCGAGGTTCCGACGAGCAGTACTTC | TRBJ2-7 | NA | NA | TRBV21-1
CASSLTLLLARDTQYF | TGTGCCAGCAGTTTAACCCTCTTACTAGCACGAGATACGCAGTATTTT | TRBJ2-3 | NA | NA | TRBV28
CATSDRTWETQYF | TGTGCCACCAGTGACCGGACTTGGGAGACCCAGTACTTC | TRBJ2-5 | NA | NA | TRBV24-1
CASSPTDRPNQPQHF | TGCGCCAGCAGCCCCACGGACAGGCCAAATCAGCCCCAGCATTTT | TRBJ1-5 | TRBD1 | few | TRBV4-1
CATSGRNGEKLFF | TGTGCCACCAGTGGAAGAAACGGTGAAAAACTGTTTTTT | TRBJ1-4 | NA | NA | TRBV24-1
CATSSDRNTGEQFF | TGTGCCACCAGTTCTGACAGGAACACAGGTGAGCAGTTCTTC | TRBJ2-1 | NA | once | TRBV24-1
CASSMGFEQYF | TGTGCCAGTAGTATGGGCTTCGAGCAGTACTTC | TRBJ2-7 | NA | once | TRBV19
CASSETGGRYTGELFF | TGTGCCAGCAGCGAAACAGGGGGCCGGTACACCGGGGAGCTGTTTTTT | TRBJ2-2 | TRBD1 | NA | TRBV13
CASKPGLAAYEQFF | TGTGCCAGCAAGCCGGGACTAGCGGCATATGAGCAGTTCTTC | TRBJ2-1 | TRBD2 | once | TRBV6-4
CASSIRQGAHEKLFF | TGTGCCAGTAGTATCCGACAGGGGGCTCATGAAAAACTGTTTTTT | TRBJ1-4 | TRBD1 | few | TRBV19
CAISEDGRLYNEQFF | TGTGCCATCAGTGAGGACGGAAGACTTTACAATGAGCAGTTCTTC | TRBJ2-1 | NA | once | TRBV10-3
CASSLDGLAGVTDTQYF | TGTGCCAGCAGCTTAGATGGACTAGCGGGAGTTACTGATACGCAGTATTTT | TRBJ2-3 | TRBD2 | few | TRBV5-4
CAWSVVLAGQFF | TGTGCCTGGAGTGTGGTACTAGCAGGGCAGTTCTTC | TRBJ2-1 | NA | NA | TRBV30
CATSDSIGTGQETQYF | TGTGCCACCAGTGATTCCATCGGGACAGGCCAAGAGACCCAGTACTTC | TRBJ2-5 | TRBD1 | NA | TRBV24-1
CASSQTRDPHGYTF | TGCGCCAGCAGCCAGACTAGGGACCCTCATGGCTACACCTTC | TRBJ1-2 | NA | NA | TRBV5-1
CASSKTGVLGETQYF | TGTGCCAGCAGCAAGACAGGGGTTCTCGGGGAGACCCAGTACTTC | TRBJ2-5 | TRBD1 | NA | TRBV9
CASGPTGYNEQFF | TGTGCTAGTGGTCCGACTGGCTACAATGAGCAGTTCTTC | TRBJ2-1 | NA | once | TRBV12-5
CASSFMGGNYNSPLHF | TGTGCCAGCAGTTTCATGGGGGGGAATTATAATTCACCCCTCCACTTT | TRBJ1-6 | NA | NA | TRBV28
CASSSTGIPYNEQFF | TGTGCCAGCAGCTCTACAGGGATTCCGTACAATGAGCAGTTCTTC | TRBJ2-1 | NA | NA | TRBV11-2
CASSVQGFVYGYTF | TGTGCCAGCAGTGTTCAGGGGTTCGTCTATGGCTACACCTTC | TRBJ1-2 | NA | NA | TRBV11-3
CASSLSRQGSGANVLTF | TGCGCCAGCAGCTTGTCGAGACAGGGGTCTGGGGCCAACGTCCTGACTTTC | TRBJ2-6 | TRBD1 | NA | TRBV5-1
CASSFRLELGPGELFF | TGTGCCAGCAGTTTTAGGCTCGAACTGGGCCCCGGGGAGCTGTTTTTT | TRBJ2-2 | NA | NA | TRBV28
CASAGKGTDTQYF | TGTGCCAGCGCAGGGAAAGGCACAGATACGCAGTATTTT | TRBJ2-3 | NA | NA | TRBV9
CASSFGDRPYAEQFF | TGTGCCAGCAGTTTCGGAGACAGACCGTACGCTGAGCAGTTCTTC | TRBJ2-1 | NA | NA | TRBV28
CASKTQGASTDTQYF | TGCGCCAGCAAGACCCAAGGGGCTAGCACAGATACGCAGTATTTT | TRBJ2-3 | NA | NA | TRBV5-1
CASSVGESEQFF | TGTGCCAGCAGCGTAGGGGAGAGTGAGCAGTTCTTC | TRBJ2-1 | NA | NA | TRBV9
CASSELAGGPDTQYF | TGTGCCAGCAGTGAACTAGCGGGGGGGCCAGATACGCAGTATTTT | TRBJ2-3 | TRBD2 | NA | TRBV6-1
CASSSDRGHDEQYF | TGTGCCAGCAGCTCCGACAGGGGGCACGACGAGCAGTACTTC | TRBJ2-7 | TRBD1 | NA | TRBV7-9
CASSYTPGQGAMAYNSPLHF | TGCGCCAGCAGCTACACACCGGGACAGGGGGCCATGGCCTATAATTCACCCCTCCACTTT | TRBJ1-6 | TRBD1 | NA | TRBV5-1
CSVDLEDGYTF | TGCAGCGTTGACTTGGAGGATGGCTACACCTTC | TRBJ1-2 | NA | NA | TRBV29-1
CASSVGTGPVEQYF | TGTGCCAGCAGCGTTGGGACAGGGCCTGTCGAGCAGTACTTC | TRBJ2-7 | TRBD1 | NA | TRBV9
CASSLCGQGGRTEAFF | TGTGCCAGCAGTTTATGCGGTCAGGGGGGTCGGACTGAAGCTTTCTTT | TRBJ1-1 | TRBD1 | NA | TRBV28
CASSPSSGRAFEQFF | TGTGCCAGCAGCCCCTCTAGCGGGAGGGCCTTTGAGCAGTTCTTC | TRBJ2-1 | TRBD2 | NA | TRBV7-3
CASREPDSPYEQYF | TGTGCCAGCAGGGAACCGGACTCACCCTACGAGCAGTACTTC | TRBJ2-7 | NA | NA | TRBV28
CASSFQRESTYEQYF | TGCGCCAGCAGCTTCCAGCGGGAGTCCACCTACGAGCAGTACTTC | TRBJ2-7 | TRBD2 | NA | TRBV5-1
CASSFLGQGSFLPHYGYTF | TGTGCCAGCAGTTTTTTGGGACAGGGAAGTTTTCTCCCTCACTATGGCTACACCTTC | TRBJ1-2 | TRBD1 | NA | TRBV27
CASSLSPGDYNEQFF | TGCGCCAGCAGCTTGTCCCCCGGAGACTACAATGAGCAGTTCTTC | TRBJ2-1 | NA | NA | TRBV5-1
CASSYGGWTEAFF | TGTGCCAGCAGTTACGGGGGTTGGACTGAAGCTTTCTTT | TRBJ1-1 | NA | NA | TRBV27
CASSLGIRGQGSEKLFF | TGTGCCAGCAGCTTAGGTATCCGGGGACAGGGAAGCGAAAAACTGTTTTTT | TRBJ1-4 | TRBD1 | NA | TRBV11-2
CASSTRSKSGNTIYF | TGTGCTAGTAGCACCCGGAGTAAATCTGGAAACACCATATATTTT | TRBJ1-3 | NA | NA | TRBV12-5
CASSTGQGMYEQYF | TGTGCCAGCAGCACTGGACAGGGGATGTACGAGCAGTACTTC | TRBJ2-7 | TRBD1 | NA | TRBV5-5
CASSPRPDSRSPLHF | TGTGCCAGCAGCCCCCGTCCGGACTCGCGGTCACCCCTCCACTTT | TRBJ1-6 | NA | NA | TRBV9
CASATRQSNTGELFF | TGTGCCAGTGCCACCCGACAGTCGAACACCGGGGAGCTGTTTTTT | TRBJ2-2 | NA | NA | TRBV28
CASSGTGNQPQHF | TGTGCCAGCAGTGGGACAGGCAATCAGCCCCAGCATTTT | TRBJ1-5 | TRBD1 | once | TRBV12-3/TRBV12-4
CASSLGTTEAFF | TGTGCCAGCAGCTTGGGGACTACTGAAGCTTTCTTT | TRBJ1-1 | NA | NA | TRBV7-9